This T cell receptor beta chain is drawn from a study of blood T cell repertoires in COVID-19. Original processing notes: Reference gene primers were amplified, and this amplification served to estimate nucleated cell counts. Sequencing used immunoSEQ multiplex PCR; TCRdb keeps in-frame clones, though not all of them. The V and J calls and clone size come from that table; D and trimming were worked out from the DNA. The data show about 100,000 clones, around 88% seen once. CDR3 length equals 15 residues. Looked up from germline, CDR1 is LNHNV and CDR2 is YYDKDF (reference sequence). Trimming cost V 0 bases and J 3 bases; bases outside gene matches: 4.

The chain has TRBV15 and TRBJ1-2, with TRBD1 matching 7 bases. This TCR came from a human donor in a cohort sampled during active COVID-19. The sequenced material came from peripheral blood. DNA for the CDR3: TGTGCCACCAGCAGAGACCGGGACAGCTACTATGGCTACACCTTC. Translating it yields CATSRDRDSYYGYTF.